These 32 T cell receptor beta chains originate from one sample sequenced in a study of cytomegalovirus exposure and HLA in healthy donors. In the PCR, 60 Vbeta and 13 Jbeta primers were used. The table came from immunoSEQ multiplex PCR; TCRdb's copy has only in-frame clones and leaves some out. The sample carries 150,000 to 180,000 clones, approximately 74% recorded once. Sequenced sample: PBMCs. All receptors derive from a man aged 18-30 years in good health and CMV-seronegative.

Points on this clone: This sample includes further DNA sequences coding for the same CDR3. The chain carries TRBV4-1 and TRBJ1-1, with TRBD1 matching 7 bases. The CDR3 covers 14 residues. Germline V gene sequence: CDR1 MGHRA, CDR2 YSYEKL. J gave up 1 base and V 4 bases, and 3 bases lay outside the gene matches. CDR3 coding DNA: TGCGCCAGCAGCCTCAGGGGGAAGAACACTGAAGCTTTCTTT. It specifies CASSLRGKNTEAFF.

This clone was picked up a small number of times. V gene TRBV11-3 combines with J gene TRBJ2-5; 7 positions match TRBD1. The end of the DNA aligns better with TRBJ2-7, so the J call may be wrong. The CDR3 sequence is 14 residues long. The V gene's germline CDR1 is SGHNT and CDR2 YENEEA. CDR3 bases: TGTGCCAGCAGCCCTGGGACAGTACCCCACGAGCAGTACTTC. It yields the protein CASSPGTVPHEQYF.

This clone occurred a few times. One junction end does not reproduce the germline sequence, and a read error may be involved. V gene TRBV15 combines with J gene TRBJ1-5; 7 bases align to TRBD1. Germline V lookup: CDR1 LNHNV, CDR2 YYDKDF (reference sequence). There are 15 residues in the CDR3. The CDR3 DNA reads as TGTGCCACCAGTAGAGACAGGGAAGGGGGTCAGCCCCAGCATTTT. It encodes CATSRDREGGQPQHF.

The chain has TRBV11-2 and TRBJ2-3; 8 nucleotides line up with TRBD1. Germline-derived CDR1 and CDR2 are SGHAT and FQNNGV. CDR3 length: 15 residues. With V trimmed by 5 bases and J by 3 bases, 7 bases remained unmatched. The CDR3 DNA follows: TGTGCCAGCAGCGTCTGGACAGGGAAGACAGATACGCAGTATTTT. It encodes CASSVWTGKTDTQYF.

This chain links TRBV5-1 with TRBJ1-1; the D is unclear. The CDR3 totals 14 residues. V was trimmed by 0 bases and J by 1 base, leaving 7 bases between them. Germline values: CDR1 SGHRS, CDR2 YFSETQ. CDR3 coding DNA: TGCGCCAGCAGCTTGGGAGCTACGAACACTGAAGCTTTCTTT. This sequence encodes CASSLGATNTEAFF.

The chain links TRBV18 to TRBJ1-5; the D is unclear. Germline CDR1 reads KGHSH; CDR2 reads LQKENI. Between the trimmed V and J ends, which lost 2 bases and 3 bases, there was a span of 14 bases. CDR3 length: 16 amino acids. The DNA for the CDR3 is TGTGCCAGCTCACCAGGTTCGTATTACAACAATCAGCCCCAGCATTTT. Its translation: CASSPGSYYNNQPQHF.

The gene calls are TRBV19 and TRBJ1-2; perhaps TRBD1 as D (6 bases). Trimming left V 7 bases short and J 0 bases short, with 21 bases between. Per the germline V gene, CDR1 is LNHDA and CDR2 is SQIVND (reference sequence). The CDR3 consists of 17 residues. The CDR3 here is CASTNPPGTPANYGYTF. The CDR3 bases are TGTGCCAGTACCAACCCTCCCGGGACACCGGCTAACTATGGCTACACCTTC.

This clone was seen only a few times. The chain couples TRBV7-2 to TRBJ1-5; D call uncertain. The V end was cut by 2 bases, the J end by 2 bases, with 10 bases between. Germline V gives CDR1 SGHTA, CDR2 FQGNSA. The CDR3 spans 15 residues. For the CDR3, the DNA is TGTGCCAGCAGCTTAATACCCTTAGGCAATCAGCCCCAGCATTTT. Encoded protein: CASSLIPLGNQPQHF.

This clone was picked up one time. The chain joins TRBV7-9 to TRBJ1-1, with D possibly TRBD1 on 6 matching bases. This CDR3 comprises 14 residues. Trimming pared 6 bases from V and 1 base from J, leaving 12 bases between. Germline V gene data show CDR1 as SEHNR and CDR2 as FQNEAQ (reference sequence). The CDR3 here is CASRADRPNTEAFF. The CDR3 nucleotides read TGTGCCAGCAGAGCGGACAGACCGAACACTGAAGCTTTCTTT.

This chain uses TRBV27 with TRBJ2-1; the match to TRBD1 covers 9 bases. Looked up from germline, CDR1 is MNHEY and CDR2 is SMNVEV (reference sequence). This CDR3 region has 13 residues. Unmatched junction bases numbered 1, after V lost 3 bases and J lost 7 bases. CDR3: CASSFDRGNEQFF. The CDR3 nucleotides read TGTGCCAGCAGTTTCGACAGGGGGAATGAGCAGTTCTTC.

The chain joins TRBV6-6 to TRBJ1-2; 9 positions agree with TRBD1. V was clipped by 6 bases and J by 8 bases; unmatched bases: 10. Germline CDR1 is MNHNY and CDR2 is SVGAGI (reference sequence). This CDR3 is built from 14 residues. DNA for the CDR3: TGTGCCAGCAGCCGAGGGGGACAGGGTCTAGGCTACACCTTC. It codes for CASSRGGQGLGYTF.

The genes are TRBV5-1 and TRBJ1-2; 10 bases map to TRBD1. The V and J ends lost 5 bases and 8 bases, in that order; junction bases with no gene match: 15. CDR1 and CDR2 from the germline V gene are SGHRS and YFSETQ. The CDR3 length is 16 residues. This CDR3 is CASRPTPGQGNFGYTF. CDR3 nucleotide sequence: TGCGCCAGCAGGCCTACTCCGGGACAGGGGAATTTCGGCTACACCTTC. The variable domain in full, with the rest retrieved from reference TRBV5-1 and TRBJ1-2, is KAGVTQTPRYLIKTRGQQVTLSCSPISGHRSVSWYQQTPGQGLQFLFEYFSETQRNKGNFPGRFSGRQFSNSRSEMNVSTLELGDSALYLCASRPTPGQGNFGYTFGSGTRLTVV.

The rearrangement joins TRBV10-3 to TRBJ2-1; 10 bases are shared with TRBD2. Trimming removed 8 bases from V and 8 bases from J; junction bases left unmatched: 9. This CDR3 is built from 14 residues. Per germline, CDR1 ENHRY and CDR2 SYGVKD. CDR3 bases: TGTGCCATCGCCTTAGCGGGGGGCGTGGATGAGCAGTTCTTC. This sequence encodes CAIALAGGVDEQFF.

Of note for this clone: A read error may produce the germline difference seen at one junction end. This sequence joins TRBV7-9 and TRBJ2-6; 11 bases are a match to TRBD1. This CDR3 region has 17 residues. CDR1 and CDR2 from the germline V gene are SEHNR and FQNEAQ (reference sequence). In DNA, the CDR3 is TGTGCCAGCAGCTACCGTGGACAGGGGGCTGGGGCCAACGGCCTGACTTTC. Translated: CASSYRGQGAGANGLTF.

This chain connects TRBV5-6 to TRBJ2-1, with TRBD2 matching 7 bases. CDR1 and CDR2 (germline): SGHDT, YYEEEE. This CDR3 contains 13 residues. V shed 4 bases, J shed 6 bases, and the junction held 4 bases outside the gene matches. The CDR3 bases are TGTGCCAGCAGCCAAGGACTAGTCAATGAGCAGTTCTTC. Translation: CASSQGLVNEQFF.

As to this clone: A junction boundary mismatches the germline segment, possibly from a read error. The genes are TRBV7-3 and TRBJ2-3; weak D call: TRBD2 (5 bases). From germline, CDR1 is SGHTA and CDR2 FQGTGA. This CDR3 contains 15 residues. The CDR3 bases are TGTGCCAGCAGCTTAGTTGAAGGAGGCGCAGATCCGCAGTATTTT. Residues: CASSLVEGGADPQYF.

The chain links TRBV7-2 to TRBJ1-2; D may be TRBD1 (5 bases). CDR3 length: 14 residues. V was cut by 0 bases and J by 5 bases, with 10 bases left in between. CDR1 SGHTA and CDR2 FQGNSA come from the germline V gene. CDR3 loop: CASSLAGARYGYTF. In DNA, the CDR3 is TGTGCCAGCAGCTTAGCAGGGGCTCGGTATGGCTACACCTTC.

This clone was detected once. The CDR3 DNA sequence: TGCGCCAGTAGGTGGCGGGACAGGGGGCAAGAGACCCAGTACTTC. This encodes CASRWRDRGQETQYF. The chain couples TRBV5-1 to TRBJ2-5; 11 nucleotides align to TRBD1. The germline V gene has CDR1 SGHRS and CDR2 YFSETQ. The CDR3 totals 15 residues. The ends lost 8 bases at V and 2 bases at J; junction bases unmatched: 8.

The chain uses TRBV2 and TRBJ1-1, with 8 bases fitting TRBD1. Germline CDR1 SNHLY, CDR2 FYNNEI. Trimming cost V 6 bases and J 1 base; bases outside gene matches: 4. The CDR3 runs 14 residues. The CDR3 is CASSGQGANTEAFF. DNA of the CDR3: TGTGCCAGCAGCGGTCAGGGGGCGAACACTGAAGCTTTCTTT.

The chain employs TRBV11-3 and TRBJ1-4; 10 bases are a match to TRBD1. V lost 5 bases and J lost 5; bases outside the gene matches: 5. CDR1 SGHNT and CDR2 YENEEA come from the germline V gene. The CDR3 loop spans 15 amino acids. The DNA for the CDR3 is TGTGCCAGCAGCCTGGGGGGACAGGGGAATGAAAAACTGTTTTTT. As protein: CASSLGGQGNEKLFF.

The sample holds one count of this clone. The genes are TRBV2 and TRBJ1-5; tentatively, D is TRBD1 (5 bases). Germline V CDR1 and CDR2: SNHLY, FYNNEI. The germline V and J ends were trimmed by 6 bases and 5 bases, with 11 bases remaining between them. The CDR3 spans 13 residues. The CDR3 is CASSLDSYQPQHF. The DNA of the CDR3 is TGTGCCAGCAGCCTTGACAGCTATCAGCCCCAGCATTTT.

This clone was counted only a few times. The chain has TRBV7-6 and TRBJ2-1; 7 bases line up with TRBD1. The CDR3 is made up of 18 amino acids. Germline assignment: CDR1 SGHVS and CDR2 FNYEAQ. V lost 1 base and J lost 2; bases outside the gene matches: 11. DNA of the CDR3: TGTGCCAGCAGCTTAGAACTTTTCAGGCAGGGGGCCTACAATGAGCAGTTCTTC. It translates to CASSLELFRQGAYNEQFF.

Only one count was recorded for this clone. The CDR3 coding sequence is TGTGCCAGCAGTCCCATAGCGGGAAAAAAAGAGACCCAGTACTTC. The encoded protein is CASSPIAGKKETQYF. The gene calls are TRBV27 and TRBJ2-5, with TRBD2 matching over 8 bases. Per germline, CDR1 MNHEY and CDR2 SMNVEV (reference sequence). The V and J ends lost 5 bases and 3 bases, in that order; junction bases with no gene match: 8. This CDR3 is 15 amino acids long.

This clone has only a few counts. The genes are TRBV18 and TRBJ2-7; maybe TRBD1 (5 bases). This CDR3 is built from 15 residues. Germline lookup yields CDR1 KGHSH and CDR2 LQKENI. V was shortened by 2 bases and J by 3 bases, with 14 bases between the two germline ends. CDR3 in amino acids: CASSPSLTDIYEQYV. In DNA, the CDR3 is TGTGCCAGCTCACCAAGCCTGACAGATATCTACGAGCAGTACGTC.

V and J are TRBV7-9 and TRBJ2-2, with TRBD2 matching over 13 bases. Per the germline V gene, CDR1 is SEHNR and CDR2 is FQNEAQ (reference sequence). The CDR3 length is 16 residues. Unmatched junction bases numbered 4, after V lost 5 bases and J lost 4 bases. CDR3 nucleotide sequence: TGTGCCAGCAGCCATAGGACTAGCGGGGGCACCGGGGAGCTGTTTTTT. Translated, it gives CASSHRTSGGTGELFF. Full variable domain (remainder filled in from reference TRBV7-9 and TRBJ2-2): DTGVSQNPRHKITKRGQNVTFRCDPISEHNRLYWYRQTLGQGPEFLTYFQNEAQLEKSRLLSDRFSAERPKGSFSTLEIQRTEQGDSAMYLCASSHRTSGGTGELFFGEGSRLTVL.

This clone was picked up a small number of times. The V gene is TRBV18, the J gene TRBJ2-5, with D perhaps TRBD2 (6 bases). With 2 bases removed from V and 5 bases from J, the gap between germline ends came to 15 bases. CDR3 length equals 15 residues. In germline, CDR1 is KGHSH, CDR2 LQKENI. This CDR3 reads CASSPVGGLGETQYF. The CDR3 nucleotides are TGTGCCAGCTCACCAGTAGGAGGGCTGGGGGAGACCCAGTACTTC.

This chain uses TRBV19 with TRBJ2-5, with 9 bases fitting TRBD1. The J call may not be correct, given that the DNA end is closer to TRBJ2-7. Germline-derived CDR1 and CDR2 are LNHDA and SQIVND (reference sequence). CDR3 length: 15 amino acids. The CDR3 is CASKWGQGYSYEQYF. CDR3 bases: TGTGCCAGTAAATGGGGACAGGGTTACTCCTACGAGCAGTACTTC.

This clone was seen only a few times. V and J are TRBV6-1 and TRBJ2-5; D possibly corresponds to TRBD1 (6 bases). This CDR3 is built from 12 residues. Germline lookup yields CDR1 MNHNS and CDR2 SASEGT. Trimming shortened V by 6 bases and J by 1 base, and 6 bases separated the two germline ends. The CDR3 spells CASRDSQETQYF. For the CDR3, the DNA is TGTGCCAGCAGGGACAGCCAAGAGACCCAGTACTTC.

This clone has a handful of counts. The CDR3 DNA reads TGTGCCAGCTCACCACCCCAGGGAAGCTCCTACGAGCAGTACTTC. It yields the protein CASSPPQGSSYEQYF. The V call is TRBV18, the J call TRBJ2-7, with TRBD1 as a possible D gene (5 bases). The CDR3 loop spans 15 amino acids. Deletions cut 0 bases from V and 0 bases from J, with 9 bases between. Germline lookup yields CDR1 KGHSH and CDR2 LQKENI.

In its sample, this clone was seen a few times. This chain uses TRBV19 with TRBJ1-2, with D maybe TRBD1 (5 bases). Germline-derived CDR1 and CDR2 are LNHDA and SQIVND (reference sequence). The CDR3 spans 13 residues. V shed 6 bases and J shed 8 bases, with 16 bases lying between them. CDR3 DNA sequence: TGTGCCAGTAGCCTTGGGGCCATCGGGGGCTACACCTTC. Translation gives CASSLGAIGGYTF.

The chain links TRBV5-1 to TRBJ1-1, with a weak D call TRBD1 (6 bases). V shed 4 bases and J shed 4 bases, with 11 bases lying between them. The germline V gene has CDR1 SGHRS and CDR2 YFSETQ. The CDR3 has 13 amino acids. The CDR3, as DNA: TGCGCCAGCAGCCCGCAGGGGTTCACTGAAGCTTTCTTT. Translated: CASSPQGFTEAFF.

This sequence joins TRBV28 and TRBJ1-1; D unresolved. The germline V gene has CDR1 MDHEN and CDR2 SYDVKM. Trimming left V 4 bases short and J 6 bases short, with 6 bases between. The CDR3 loop spans 11 amino acids. For the CDR3, the DNA is TGTGCCAGCAGTTCCCCGTCTGAAGCTTTCTTT. Its translation is CASSSPSEAFF.